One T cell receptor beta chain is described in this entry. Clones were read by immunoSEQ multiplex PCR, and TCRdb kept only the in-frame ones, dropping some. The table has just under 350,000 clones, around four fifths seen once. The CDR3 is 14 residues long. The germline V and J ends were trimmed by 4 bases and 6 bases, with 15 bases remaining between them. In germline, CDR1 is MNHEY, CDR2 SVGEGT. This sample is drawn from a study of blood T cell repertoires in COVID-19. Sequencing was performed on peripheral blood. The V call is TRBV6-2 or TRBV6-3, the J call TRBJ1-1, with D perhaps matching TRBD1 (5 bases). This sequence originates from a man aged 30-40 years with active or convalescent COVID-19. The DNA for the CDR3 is TGTGCCAGCAGTTTGGCGACAGCCCGGCCTGAAGCTTTCTTT. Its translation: CASSLATARPEAFF.